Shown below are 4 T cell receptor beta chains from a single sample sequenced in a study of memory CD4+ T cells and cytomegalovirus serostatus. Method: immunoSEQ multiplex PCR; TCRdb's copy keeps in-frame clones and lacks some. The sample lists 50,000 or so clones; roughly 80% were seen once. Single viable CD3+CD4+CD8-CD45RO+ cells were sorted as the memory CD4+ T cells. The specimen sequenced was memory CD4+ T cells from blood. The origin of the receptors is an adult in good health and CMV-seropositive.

This CDR3 reads CASSLEPGDTEAFF. DNA of the CDR3: TGCGCCAGCAGCTTGGAGCCAGGGGACACTGAAGCTTTCTTT. The chain uses TRBV5-1 and TRBJ1-1; D may be TRBD1 (6 bases). The CDR3 length is 14 residues. V lost 0 bases and J lost 3, with 9 bases in between. Germline CDR1 reads SGHRS; CDR2 reads YFSETQ.

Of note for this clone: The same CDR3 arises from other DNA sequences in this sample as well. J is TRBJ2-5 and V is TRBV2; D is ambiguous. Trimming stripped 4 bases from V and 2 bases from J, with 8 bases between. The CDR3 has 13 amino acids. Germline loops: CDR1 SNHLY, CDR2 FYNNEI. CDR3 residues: CASSVSRQETQYF. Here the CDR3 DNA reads TGTGCCAGCAGTGTGAGCAGGCAAGAGACCCAGTACTTC. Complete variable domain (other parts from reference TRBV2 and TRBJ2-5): EPEVTQTPSHQVTQMGQEVILRCVPISNHLYFYWYRQILGQKVEFLVSFYNNEISEKSEIFDDQFSVERPDGSNFTLKIRSTKLEDSAMYFCASSVSRQETQYFGPGTRLLVL.

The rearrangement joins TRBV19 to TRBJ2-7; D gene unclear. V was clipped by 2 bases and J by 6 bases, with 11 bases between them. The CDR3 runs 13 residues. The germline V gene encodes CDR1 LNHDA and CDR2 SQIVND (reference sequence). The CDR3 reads CASSISSMAEQYF. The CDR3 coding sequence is TGTGCCAGTAGTATAAGCAGTATGGCCGAGCAGTACTTC.

CDR3 loop: CASSPVFRPWFWQYF. The CDR3 bases are TGTGCCAGCAGCCCCGTGTTCCGCCCTTGGTTCTGGCAGTACTTC. The chain has TRBV9 and TRBJ2-7; no definite D call. The CDR3 totals 15 residues. The germline gives CDR1 SGDLS, CDR2 YYNGEE. V gave up 4 bases and J gave up 9 bases, with 23 bases separating them.